The rows below give T cell receptor beta chains drawn from one sample of a study of read filtering for tumor transcriptome and immune sequencing. TCRdb reanalysed the reads using MiXCR and keeps one entry per CDR3 protein. Of 40,000 or so distinct CDR3 sequences listed, about an eighth are singletons. Sequenced sample: a population of CD138-negative cells sorted from bone marrow. The receptors were gathered from a donor at least 40 years old with multiple myeloma. Both conserved end residues are part of each CDR3. The D gene is left open where the match is weak. Some rows mark clone size as missing; the rest say once, few, many or name a class of expanded clone.

.	13	TRBV27	.	TRBJ2-1	CTSSRLFWNEQFF	TGTACCAGCAGTCGACTGTTTTGGAATGAGCAGTTCTTC
.	12	TRBV29-1	few	TRBJ1-1	CSVGDGYTEAFF	TGCAGCGTCGGGGACGGATACACTGAAGCTTTCTTT
.	12	TRBV10-3	many	TRBJ1-1	CAISESGGYAFF	TGTGCCATCAGTGAGTCGGGGGGGTATGCTTTCTTT
TRBD2	14	TRBV29-1	many	TRBJ2-3	CSVVLAGGADTQYF	TGCAGCGTTGTATTAGCGGGAGGGGCAGATACGCAGTATTTT
TRBD1	15	TRBV28	.	TRBJ2-3	CASSLRDSSTDTQYF	TGTGCCAGCAGTTTACGGGACAGTAGCACAGATACGCAGTATTTT
.	20	TRBV7-3	many	TRBJ1-6	CASSLIGGGRTSSYNSPLHF	TGTGCCAGCAGCTTAATCGGTGGAGGCAGGACGAGCTCCTATAATTCACCCCTCCACTTT
.	12	TRBV28	many	TRBJ1-2	CASSLTAYGYTF	TGTGCCAGCAGTTTAACTGCGTATGGCTACACCTTC
.	14	TRBV7-9	many	TRBJ1-1	CASSPGDSYTEAFF	TGTGCCAGCAGCCCGGGGGACTCCTACACTGAAGCTTTCTTT
TRBD2	12	TRBV30	.	TRBJ2-3	CAWTSGGDTQYF	TGTGCCTGGACTAGCGGGGGGGATACGCAGTATTTT
.	15	TRBV7-3	.	TRBJ2-5	CASSPGQFYGETQYF	TGTGCCAGCAGCCCAGGACAGTTCTACGGGGAGACCCAGTACTTC
TRBD1	13	TRBV7-9	many	TRBJ1-1	CASARQGGTEAFF	TGTGCCAGCGCCCGACAGGGGGGAACTGAAGCTTTCTTT
TRBD1	15	TRBV10-1	.	TRBJ2-3	CASSDGTAVENTQYF	TGCGCCAGCAGTGATGGGACAGCCGTGGAAAATACGCAGTATTTT
.	15	TRBV7-9	many	TRBJ2-5	CASSLKIGAQETQYF	TGTGCCAGCAGCTTAAAGATAGGGGCTCAAGAGACCCAGTACTTC
TRBD1	15	TRBV4-1	few	TRBJ2-4	CASSSRDSQESIQYF	TGCGCCAGCAGCAGCCGGGACAGCCAAGAGAGCATTCAGTACTTC
.	16	TRBV3-1	many	TRBJ1-2	CASSQVLGRANYGYTF	TGTGCCAGCAGCCAAGTGTTAGGGAGAGCTAACTATGGCTACACCTTC
TRBD1	16	TRBV20-1	many	TRBJ2-1	CSARPQQGQTYNEQFF	TGCAGTGCTAGACCCCAACAGGGGCAAACATACAATGAGCAGTTCTTC
TRBD2	16	TRBV7-9	many	TRBJ2-2	CASSFGSGKYTGELFF	TGTGCCAGCAGCTTCGGAAGCGGGAAGTACACCGGGGAGCTGTTTTTT
TRBD1	14	TRBV5-1	many	TRBJ2-7	CASSISGTGDEQYF	TGCGCCAGCAGCATATCCGGGACAGGAGACGAGCAGTACTTC